This record looks at one TCR beta chain sequence and its context. As originally analysed: Using reference gene primer amplification, nucleated cell counts were estimated. TCRdb's copy holds only in-frame clones and misses some; the assay was immunoSEQ multiplex PCR. From that table come the V and J calls and clone size; the DNA was used to work out D and trimming. The top ten hold around 26% of the sample, which has around 83,000 clones, 80% to 90% seen once. This record comes from a study of blood T cell repertoires in COVID-19. Study background: Spain, Italy and the United States supplied samples that represented acute and convalescent COVID-19. Sample material is recorded as cDNA or gDNA derived from T cells, B-cell-depleted T cells, or PBMCs.

The V gene's germline CDR1 is SGHNT and CDR2 YENEEA. CDR3 length equals 13 residues. The J segment lost 5 bases and the V segment lost 2 bases, leaving 3 bases of the junction unmatched. V and J are TRBV11-3 and TRBJ2-7, with 7 nucleotides matching TRBD2. This clonotype originated in a man aged 50 or older with active or convalescent COVID-19. The sample comprised peripheral blood. CDR3 loop: CASSLTSEHEQYF. DNA for the CDR3: TGTGCCAGCAGCTTAACTAGCGAACACGAGCAGTACTTC.